This T cell receptor beta chain was documented in a study of shared clonotypes between healthy human individuals. Libraries were prepared by immunoSEQ multiplex PCR; TCRdb keeps only in-frame clonotypes and omits some of them. The sample has some 350,000 clones, roughly 70% seen once. From germline, CDR1 is SGHAT and CDR2 FQNNGV. Trimming took off 5 bases at V and 7 bases at J, with 12 bases between the two ends. The CDR3 contains 13 residues. This clone was counted a few times. The same CDR3 arises from other DNA sequences in this sample as well. The origin of this receptor is a man aged 30-40 years in good health. The sample taken for sequencing was memory CD4+ T cells sorted from blood. Subset described: CD45RA-negative fraction. V gene TRBV11-2 combines with J gene TRBJ2-1; D not resolved. CDR3 sequence reads: CASSLNGLNEQFF. The CDR3 DNA follows: TGTGCCAGCAGCCTGAACGGTCTTAATGAGCAGTTCTTC.